In its sample, the clone carrying this T cell receptor (beta chain) was seen a few times. Every donor, a Caucasian adult, lived in Nashville, Tennessee. Approximately 90 million PBMCs went into genomic DNA for unsorted samples. The assay was run at deep level. The protocol was immunoSEQ multiplex PCR, while the TCRdb copy is restricted to in-frame clones and leaves out a portion. The sample has some 450,000 clones; roughly three quarters are singletons. The entry originates in a study of shared clonotypes between healthy human individuals. Study information: The donor pool was made up of a couple of women and three men aged 18 to 49.

CDR1 and CDR2 (germline): WSHSY, SAAADI. CDR3 length: 16 amino acids. The V end lost 7 bases, the J end lost 5 bases, and 22 bases lay between the germline ends. This receptor was identified in a woman aged 35 to 49 in good health. Some clones in this sample may be carry-over from other donors' samples. This chain links TRBV10-2 with TRBJ2-3; perhaps D is TRBD1 or TRBD2 (5 bases each). The sample comprised PBMCs. CDR3 bases: TGCGCCAGCAACGAAGTGGGGGTAGCCGCACAAGATACGCAGTATTTT. Translating it yields CASNEVGVAAQDTQYF.